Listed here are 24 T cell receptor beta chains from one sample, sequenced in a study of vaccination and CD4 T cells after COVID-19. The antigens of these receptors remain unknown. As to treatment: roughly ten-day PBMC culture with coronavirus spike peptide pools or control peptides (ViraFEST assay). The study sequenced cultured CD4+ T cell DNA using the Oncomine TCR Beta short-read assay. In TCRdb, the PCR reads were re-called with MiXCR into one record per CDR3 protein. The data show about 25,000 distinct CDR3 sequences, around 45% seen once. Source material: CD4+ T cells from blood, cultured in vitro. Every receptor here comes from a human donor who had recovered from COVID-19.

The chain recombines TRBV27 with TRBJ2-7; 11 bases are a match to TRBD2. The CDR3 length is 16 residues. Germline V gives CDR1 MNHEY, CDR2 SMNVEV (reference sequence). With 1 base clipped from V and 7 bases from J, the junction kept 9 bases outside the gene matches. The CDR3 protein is CASSLWVAGGPLEQYF. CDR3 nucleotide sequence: TGTGCCAGCAGTTTATGGGTAGCGGGAGGGCCTTTGGAGCAGTACTTC.

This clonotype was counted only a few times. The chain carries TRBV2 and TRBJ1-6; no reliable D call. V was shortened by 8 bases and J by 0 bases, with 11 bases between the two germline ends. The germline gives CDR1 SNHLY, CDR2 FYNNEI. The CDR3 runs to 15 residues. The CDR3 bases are TGTGCCAGCCAACGGGAGAGCTCCTATAATTCACCCCTCCACTTT. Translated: CASQRESSYNSPLHF.

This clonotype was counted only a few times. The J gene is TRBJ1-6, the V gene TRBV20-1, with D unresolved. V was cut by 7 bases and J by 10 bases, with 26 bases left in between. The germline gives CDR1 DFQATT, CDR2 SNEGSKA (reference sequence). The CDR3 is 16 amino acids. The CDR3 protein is CSVDRGPHIIGSPLHF. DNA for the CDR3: TGCAGTGTCGACCGCGGACCGCATATAATAGGATCACCCCTCCACTTT.

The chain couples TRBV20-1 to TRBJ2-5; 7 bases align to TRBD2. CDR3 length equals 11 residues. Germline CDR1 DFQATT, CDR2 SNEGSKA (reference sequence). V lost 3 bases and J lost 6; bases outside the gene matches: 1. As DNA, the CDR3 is TGCAGTGCTAGGGGGGGGAAGACCCAGTACTTC. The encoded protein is CSARGGKTQYF.

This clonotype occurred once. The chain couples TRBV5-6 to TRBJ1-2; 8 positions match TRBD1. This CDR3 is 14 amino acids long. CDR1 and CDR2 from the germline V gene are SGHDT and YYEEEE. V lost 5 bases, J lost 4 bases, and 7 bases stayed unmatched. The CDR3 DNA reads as TGTGCCAGCAGACAAGGACAGGGTGGCTATGGCTACACCTTC. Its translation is CASRQGQGGYGYTF.

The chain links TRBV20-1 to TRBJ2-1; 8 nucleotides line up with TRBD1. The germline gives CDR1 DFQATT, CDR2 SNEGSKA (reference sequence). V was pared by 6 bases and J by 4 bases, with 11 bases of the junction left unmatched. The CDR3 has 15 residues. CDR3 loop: CSAGTGPLSYNEQFF. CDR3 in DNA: TGCAGTGCAGGGACAGGCCCCCTATCTTACAATGAGCAGTTCTTC.

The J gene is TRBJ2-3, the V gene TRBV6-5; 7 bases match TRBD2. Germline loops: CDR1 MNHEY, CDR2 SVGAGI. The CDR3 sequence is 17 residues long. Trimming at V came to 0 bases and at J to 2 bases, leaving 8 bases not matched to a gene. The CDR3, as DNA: TGTGCCAGCAGTTACTCGATGACTAGCTGGGCCACAGATACGCAGTATTTT. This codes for CASSYSMTSWATDTQYF.

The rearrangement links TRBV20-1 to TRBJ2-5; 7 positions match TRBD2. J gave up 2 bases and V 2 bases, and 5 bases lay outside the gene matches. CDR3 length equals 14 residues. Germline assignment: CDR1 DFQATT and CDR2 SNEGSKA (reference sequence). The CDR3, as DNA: TGCAGTGCTAGAAGGATGCGGGGGCAAGAGACCCAGTACTTC. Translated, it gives CSARRMRGQETQYF.

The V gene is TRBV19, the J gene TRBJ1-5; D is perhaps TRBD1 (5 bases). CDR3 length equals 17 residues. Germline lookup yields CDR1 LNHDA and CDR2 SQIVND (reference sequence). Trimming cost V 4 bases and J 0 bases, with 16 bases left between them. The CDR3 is CASSTIDREYSNQPQHF. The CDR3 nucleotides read TGTGCCAGTAGTACCATCGACAGAGAATATAGCAATCAGCCCCAGCATTTT.

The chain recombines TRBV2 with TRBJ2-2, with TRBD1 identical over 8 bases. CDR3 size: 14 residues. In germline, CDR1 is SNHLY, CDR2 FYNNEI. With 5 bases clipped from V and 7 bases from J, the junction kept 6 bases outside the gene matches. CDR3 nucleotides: TGTGCCAGCAGTAGCAGGGGGCTGGGCGGGGAGCTGTTTTTT. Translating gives CASSSRGLGGELFF.

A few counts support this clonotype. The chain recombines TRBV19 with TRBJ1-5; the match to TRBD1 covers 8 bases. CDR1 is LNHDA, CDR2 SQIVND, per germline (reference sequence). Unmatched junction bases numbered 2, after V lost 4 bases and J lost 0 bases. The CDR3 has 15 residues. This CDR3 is CASSTTGVSNQPQHF. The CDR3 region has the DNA TGTGCCAGTAGTACGACAGGGGTTAGCAATCAGCCCCAGCATTTT. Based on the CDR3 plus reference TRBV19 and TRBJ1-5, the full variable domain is DGGITQSPKYLFRKEGQNVTLSCEQNLNHDAMYWYRQDPGQGLRLIYYSQIVNDFQKGDIAEGYSVSREKKESFPLTVTSAQKNPTAFYLCASSTTGVSNQPQHFGDGTRLSIL.

The CDR3 here is CASSRDSQDEQYF. For the CDR3, the DNA is TGTGCCAGCAGTCGGGATTCCCAAGACGAGCAGTACTTC. This chain uses TRBV6-1 with TRBJ2-7; D might be TRBD2 (5 bases). V was pared by 5 bases and J by 5 bases, with 13 bases between. The CDR3 sequence is 13 residues long. Germline lookup yields CDR1 MNHNS and CDR2 SASEGT.

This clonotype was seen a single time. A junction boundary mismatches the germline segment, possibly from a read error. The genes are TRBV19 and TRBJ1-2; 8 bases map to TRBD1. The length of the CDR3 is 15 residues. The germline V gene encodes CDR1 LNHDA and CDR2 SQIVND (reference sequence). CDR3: CTSSTTLQGGRGYTF. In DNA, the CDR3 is TGTACCAGTAGTACTACTTTACAGGGGGGCCGTGGCTACACCTTC.

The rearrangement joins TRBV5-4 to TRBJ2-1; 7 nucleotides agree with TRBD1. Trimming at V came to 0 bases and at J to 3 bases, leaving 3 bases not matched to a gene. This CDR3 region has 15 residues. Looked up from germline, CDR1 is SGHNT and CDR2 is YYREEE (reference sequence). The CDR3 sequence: CASSLVGTDYNEQFF. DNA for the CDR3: TGTGCCAGCAGCTTGGTAGGGACAGACTACAATGAGCAGTTCTTC.

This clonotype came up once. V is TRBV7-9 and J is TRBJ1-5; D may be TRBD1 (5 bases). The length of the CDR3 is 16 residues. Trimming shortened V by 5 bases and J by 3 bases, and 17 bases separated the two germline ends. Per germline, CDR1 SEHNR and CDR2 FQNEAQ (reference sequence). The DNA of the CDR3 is TGTGCCAGCAGCCCCTCGGGGGGGTCCGACAATCAGCCCCAGCATTTT. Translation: CASSPSGGSDNQPQHF.

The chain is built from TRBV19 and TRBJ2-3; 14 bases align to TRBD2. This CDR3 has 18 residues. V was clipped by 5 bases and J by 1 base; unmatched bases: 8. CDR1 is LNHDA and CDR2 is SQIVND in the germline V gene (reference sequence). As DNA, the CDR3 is TGTGCCAGTAGTCCAATAGCGGGACTAGCGGGAGGCACAGATACGCAGTATTTT. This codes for CASSPIAGLAGGTDTQYF. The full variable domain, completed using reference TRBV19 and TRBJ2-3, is DGGITQSPKYLFRKEGQNVTLSCEQNLNHDAMYWYRQDPGQGLRLIYYSQIVNDFQKGDIAEGYSVSREKKESFPLTVTSAQKNPTAFYLCASSPIAGLAGGTDTQYFGPGTRLTVL.

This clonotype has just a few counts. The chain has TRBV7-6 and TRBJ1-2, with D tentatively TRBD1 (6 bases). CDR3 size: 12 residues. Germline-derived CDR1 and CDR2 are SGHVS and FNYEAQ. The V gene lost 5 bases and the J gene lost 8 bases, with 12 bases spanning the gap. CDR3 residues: CASSIQGRGYTF. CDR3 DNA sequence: TGTGCCAGCAGCATACAGGGAAGAGGCTACACCTTC.

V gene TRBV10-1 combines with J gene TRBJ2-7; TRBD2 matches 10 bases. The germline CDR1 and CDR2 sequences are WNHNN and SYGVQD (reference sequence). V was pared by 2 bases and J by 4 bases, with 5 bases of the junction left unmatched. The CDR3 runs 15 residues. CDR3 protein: CASSEPGLASYEQYF. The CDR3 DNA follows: TGCGCCAGCAGTGAGCCGGGACTAGCGTCATACGAGCAGTACTTC.

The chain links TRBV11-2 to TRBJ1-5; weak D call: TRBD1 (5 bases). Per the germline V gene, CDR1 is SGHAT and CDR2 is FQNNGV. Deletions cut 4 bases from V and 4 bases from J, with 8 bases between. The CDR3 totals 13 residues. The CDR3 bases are TGTGCCAGCAGCTCAGGGTTGAATCAGCCCCAGCATTTT. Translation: CASSSGLNQPQHF.

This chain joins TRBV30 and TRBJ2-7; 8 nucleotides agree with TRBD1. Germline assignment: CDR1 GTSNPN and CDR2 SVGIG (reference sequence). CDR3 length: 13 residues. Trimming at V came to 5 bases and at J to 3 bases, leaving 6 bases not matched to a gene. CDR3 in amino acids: CAWDQGAGYEQYF. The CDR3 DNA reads TGTGCCTGGGACCAGGGGGCGGGCTACGAGCAGTACTTC.

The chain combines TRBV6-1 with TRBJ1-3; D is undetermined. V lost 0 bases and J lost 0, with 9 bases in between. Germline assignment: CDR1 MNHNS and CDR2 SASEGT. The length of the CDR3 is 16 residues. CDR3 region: CASSEAAGVSGNTIYF. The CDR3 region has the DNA TGTGCCAGCAGTGAAGCAGCAGGTGTCTCTGGAAACACCATATATTTT.

The CDR3 protein is CASSLTRESDGYTF. CDR3 DNA sequence: TGTGCCAGCTCACTCACTAGGGAGAGTGATGGCTACACCTTC. The V call is TRBV18, the J call TRBJ1-2; D is ambiguous. V shed 4 bases and J shed 6 bases, with 15 bases lying between them. The CDR3 spans 14 residues. CDR1 KGHSH and CDR2 LQKENI come from the germline V gene.

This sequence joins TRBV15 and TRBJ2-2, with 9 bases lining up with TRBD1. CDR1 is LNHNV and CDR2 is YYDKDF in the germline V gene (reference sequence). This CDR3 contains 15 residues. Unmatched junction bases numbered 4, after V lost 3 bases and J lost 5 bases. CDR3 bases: TGTGCCACCAGCAGTGTCGGACAGGGGACCGGGGAGCTGTTTTTT. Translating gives CATSSVGQGTGELFF.

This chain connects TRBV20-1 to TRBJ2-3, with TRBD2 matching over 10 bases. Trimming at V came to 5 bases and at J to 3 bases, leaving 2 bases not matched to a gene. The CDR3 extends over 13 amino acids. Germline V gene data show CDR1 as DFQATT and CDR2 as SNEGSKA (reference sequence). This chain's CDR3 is CSAETSGTDTQYF. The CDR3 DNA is TGCAGTGCTGAGACTAGCGGGACAGATACGCAGTATTTT.